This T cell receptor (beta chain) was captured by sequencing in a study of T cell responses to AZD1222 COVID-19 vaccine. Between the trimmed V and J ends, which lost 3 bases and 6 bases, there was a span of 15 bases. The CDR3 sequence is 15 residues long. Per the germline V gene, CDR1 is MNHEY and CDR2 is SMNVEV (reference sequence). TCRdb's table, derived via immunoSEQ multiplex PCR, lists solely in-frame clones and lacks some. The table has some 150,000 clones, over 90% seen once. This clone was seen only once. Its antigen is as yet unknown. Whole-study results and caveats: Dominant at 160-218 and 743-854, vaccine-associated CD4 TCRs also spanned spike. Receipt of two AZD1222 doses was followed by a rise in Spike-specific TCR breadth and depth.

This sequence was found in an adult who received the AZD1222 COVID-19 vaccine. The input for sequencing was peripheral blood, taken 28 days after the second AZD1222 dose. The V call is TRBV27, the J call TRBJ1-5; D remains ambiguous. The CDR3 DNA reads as TGTGCCAGCAGTTTCACCGGGGTCGGGAGTCAGCCCCAGCATTTT. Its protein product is CASSFTGVGSQPQHF.